The clone carrying this TCR beta chain was picked up a small number of times. The antigen remains undetermined. The data were taken from a study of beta chain features in type 1 diabetes. Study-level results: Comparison showed that naive, central memory and Treg TCRB repertoires appeared more similar among patients than among healthy donors.

The isolated RNA, all of it, was reverse transcribed, so expressed TCRB transcripts were what got sequenced. TCRdb keeps only in-frame clones here, not all; method: immunoSEQ multiplex PCR. The table lists about 220,000 clones, approximately 10% of them singletons. Sequenced: central memory CD4+ T cells from blood. The receptor's source is a young man in good health.

DNA of the CDR3: TGTGCCAGCAGCGATATAAGGGGACAGGGCACAGATACGCAGTATTTT. As protein: CASSDIRGQGTDTQYF. The rearrangement joins TRBV2 to TRBJ2-3; 8 nucleotides agree with TRBD1. J gave up 1 base and V 6 bases, and 9 bases lay outside the gene matches. Germline values: CDR1 SNHLY, CDR2 FYNNEI. CDR3 length: 16 amino acids.